This T cell receptor beta chain was retrieved from a study of siplizumab effects on memory and regulatory T cells. Each sample yielded around 10^5 assayed TCR templates. Sequencing was performed with immunoSEQ multiplex PCR; in TCRdb, only in-frame clones are kept and a portion is missing. The sample holds some 97,000 clones, under 95% seen once. Note on this clone: Its antigen is currently unknown.

Study conclusions and caveats: The apparent diversity of naive T cells exceeded that of memory cells, and naive T cells seemed to make a major contribution to the alloresponse.

V gave up 4 bases and J gave up 7 bases; unmatched junction bases: 9. Per the germline V gene, CDR1 is SGHTA and CDR2 is FQGTGA. This CDR3 spans 16 amino acids. The sequence was collected from a human donor in good health. The chain is built from TRBV7-3 and TRBJ2-1; 11 nucleotides agree with TRBD1. What was sequenced was Tregs sorted from blood. The CDR3 DNA reads as TGTGCCAGCAGCTCCCTCGGACAGGGGGCAAGAAATGAGCAGTTCTTC. Protein sequence: CASSSLGQGARNEQFF. The variable domain in full, with the rest retrieved from reference TRBV7-3 and TRBJ2-1, is GAGVSQTPSNKVTEKGKYVELRCDPISGHTALYWYRQSLGQGPEFLIYFQGTGAADDSGLPNDRFFAVRPEGSVSTLKIQRTERGDSAVYLCASSSLGQGARNEQFFGPGTRLTVL.